The T cell receptor beta chain described here comes from a study of beta chain features in type 1 diabetes. Germline V gene lookup returns CDR1 SGDLS and CDR2 YYNGEE. The CDR3 is 16 residues long. The ends lost 0 bases at V and 0 bases at J; junction bases unmatched: 4. TCRB transcripts that were expressed got sequenced, as all of the isolated RNA had been reverse transcribed. Sequenced by immunoSEQ multiplex PCR; TCRdb stores in-frame clones only, minus some. This table holds approximately 120,000 clones, about two fifths found once. This chain links TRBV9 with TRBJ2-3, with TRBD2 identical over 7 bases. Sequencing used stem cell memory CD4+ T cells from blood. This clonotype was sampled from a woman aged 18-30 years in good health. CDR3 sequence: CASSVAGGMSTDTQYF. Written as DNA, the CDR3 is TGTGCCAGCAGCGTAGCGGGGGGAATGAGCACAGATACGCAGTATTTT.